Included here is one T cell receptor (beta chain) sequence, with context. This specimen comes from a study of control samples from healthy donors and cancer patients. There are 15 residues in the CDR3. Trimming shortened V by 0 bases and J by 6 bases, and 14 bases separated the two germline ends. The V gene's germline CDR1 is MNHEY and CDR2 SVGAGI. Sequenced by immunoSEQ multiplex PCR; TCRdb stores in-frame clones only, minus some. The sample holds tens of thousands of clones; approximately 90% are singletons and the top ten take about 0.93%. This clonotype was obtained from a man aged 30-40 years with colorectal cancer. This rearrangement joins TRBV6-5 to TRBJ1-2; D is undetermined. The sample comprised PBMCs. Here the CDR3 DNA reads TGTGCCAGCAGTTACTCGTATGGGGTCTTTAATGGCTACACCTTC. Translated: CASSYSYGVFNGYTF.